The next 23 T cell receptor beta chains were all read from a single sample in a study of T cells in Graves' hyperthyroidism and ophthalmopathy. It was RNA transcripts that yielded the amplified TCR beta CDR3 regions. The primer set for the first-round RT-PCR of the TCR CDR3 was HTBI. TCRdb called the multiplex PCR reads again in MiXCR, with one record for every CDR3 protein. The table lists 600,000 to 850,000 distinct CDR3 sequences, about 17% of them singletons. Sequencing was done on a sample of blood. These receptors all stem from a woman in her forties or fifties with Graves' hyperthyroidism that later progressed to Graves' ophthalmopathy.

This clonotype has a count of ten or more. The chain combines TRBV5-1 with TRBJ2-3; 10 positions agree with TRBD2. Trimming cost V 1 base and J 2 bases; bases outside gene matches: 7. The CDR3 has 17 amino acids. Germline V gene sequence: CDR1 SGHRS, CDR2 YFSETQ. The chain's CDR3 is CASSLWASGGLTDTQYF. In DNA, the CDR3 is TGCGCCAGCAGCTTGTGGGCTAGCGGGGGCCTCACAGATACGCAGTATTTT.

A remark on this clonotype: A read error is possible here, since a much larger clone lies one base away. V usage is TRBV7-9 and J usage is TRBJ1-1; perhaps TRBD1 as D (5 bases). Trimming pared 5 bases from V and 4 bases from J, leaving 23 bases between. In germline, CDR1 is SEHNR, CDR2 FQNEAQ (reference sequence). This CDR3 has 17 residues. The CDR3 nucleotides read TGTGCCAGCAGCCCCCCGGCCGGTTTTGGGGGGAGCACTGAAGCTTTCTTT. Its translation: CASSPPAGFGGSTEAFF.

The V gene is TRBV7-2, the J gene TRBJ2-7; TRBD1 aligns across 7 bases. This CDR3 has 15 amino acids. In germline, CDR1 is SGHTA, CDR2 FQGNSA. After removal of 5 bases from V and 1 base from J, the junction contained 8 bases not matched to a gene. CDR3 residues: CASSLRTGRSYEQYF. The CDR3 DNA sequence: TGTGCCAGCAGCCTACGGACAGGCCGTTCCTACGAGCAGTACTTC. The variable domain in full, with the rest retrieved from reference TRBV7-2 and TRBJ2-7, is GAGVSQSPSNKVTEKGKDVELRCDPISGHTALYWYRQSLGQGLEFLIYFQGNSAPDKSGLPSDRFSAERTGGSVSTLTIQRTQQEDSAVYLCASSLRTGRSYEQYFGPGTRLTVT.

This clonotype has only a few counts. The chain combines TRBV7-2 with TRBJ1-3; a weak D match, TRBD1 (6 bases). Germline CDR1 SGHTA, CDR2 FQGNSA. This CDR3 contains 17 residues. Trimming cost V 2 bases and J 2 bases, with 16 bases left between them. The CDR3 DNA reads as TGTGCCAGCAGCTTATTACGGGGGCGTTCTGCTGGAAACACCATATATTTT. Protein: CASSLLRGRSAGNTIYF.

Many counts were recorded for this clonotype. V gene TRBV7-8 combines with J gene TRBJ2-1; D is uncertain. This CDR3 is 17 amino acids long. Germline CDR1 and CDR2: SGHVS and FQNEAQ. Trimming pared 0 bases from V and 1 base from J, leaving 13 bases between. The CDR3 loop is CASSLASQAPSYNEQFF. DNA for the CDR3: TGTGCCAGCAGCTTAGCAAGTCAGGCCCCTTCCTACAATGAGCAGTTCTTC.

V and J are TRBV6-2 or TRBV6-3 and TRBJ1-3; no firm D call. Trimming shortened V by 2 bases and J by 0 bases, and 8 bases separated the two germline ends. The length of the CDR3 is 15 residues. The germline V gene encodes CDR1 MNHEY and CDR2 SVGEGT. In DNA, the CDR3 is TGTGCCAGCAGTTACGCGGCTACCTCTGGAAACACCATATATTTT. It codes for CASSYAATSGNTIYF.

There are many counts of this clonotype. The chain links TRBV20-1 to TRBJ1-5; 9 bases agree with TRBD1. The CDR3 loop spans 14 amino acids. Trimming cost V 3 bases and J 2 bases; bases outside gene matches: 2. The germline V gene has CDR1 DFQATT and CDR2 SNEGSKA (reference sequence). CDR3 in amino acids: CSASRTGGNQPQHF. CDR3 nucleotide sequence: TGCAGTGCTAGCCGGACAGGGGGCAATCAGCCCCAGCATTTT.

This clonotype was seen more than once but under ten times. The junction departs from germline at one end; a sequencing error may be responsible. The CDR3 DNA reads as TGTGCCAGCAGGGAAGGGTCGTTCTATGGCTACACCTTC. This gives the protein CASREGSFYGYTF. The chain couples TRBV6-1 to TRBJ1-2; D not resolved. The CDR3 has 13 amino acids. Per germline, CDR1 MNHNS and CDR2 SASEGT.

The V gene is TRBV7-9, the J gene TRBJ2-7, with 7 bases that match TRBD1. The ends lost 5 bases at V and 7 bases at J; junction bases unmatched: 14. Germline V gene lookup returns CDR1 SEHNR and CDR2 FQNEAQ (reference sequence). The CDR3 loop spans 15 amino acids. The CDR3 DNA follows: TGTGCCAGCAGCGCCGGACAGGACGAATACGAGGAGCAGTACTTC. Protein sequence: CASSAGQDEYEEQYF.

This clonotype has a count of ten or more. This rearrangement joins TRBV11-2 to TRBJ1-2; D might be TRBD1 (6 bases). The germline V gene encodes CDR1 SGHAT and CDR2 FQNNGV. V lost 2 bases, J lost 6 bases, and 13 bases lay in between. This CDR3 contains 14 residues. The CDR3 nucleotides are TGTGCCAGCAGCTTATTCGAGCCAGGGGATGGCTACACCTTC. It encodes CASSLFEPGDGYTF.

The table lists this clonotype with many counts. The DNA for the CDR3 is TGTGCCAGCAACCTACTCAGGGGGCCGGGCTACACCTTC. This encodes CASNLLRGPGYTF. This chain uses TRBV12-3 or TRBV12-4 with TRBJ1-2; 8 bases match TRBD1. The ends lost 7 bases at V and 8 bases at J; junction bases unmatched: 9. The CDR3 runs to 13 residues.

The genes are TRBV7-9 and TRBJ2-7, with 12 bases fitting TRBD2. The CDR3 sequence is 15 residues long. Germline CDR1 and CDR2: SEHNR and FQNEAQ (reference sequence). The J segment lost 2 bases and the V segment lost 2 bases, leaving 1 base of the junction unmatched. The CDR3 region has the DNA TGTGCCAGCAGCTTAAGGACTAGCGGGACCTACGAGCAGTACTTC. Translation gives CASSLRTSGTYEQYF.

This clonotype has a single count. The chain recombines TRBV20-1 with TRBJ1-2; D is undetermined. The CDR3 sequence is 13 residues long. Germline V CDR1 and CDR2: DFQATT, SNEGSKA (reference sequence). Trimming removed 2 bases from V and 8 bases from J, with 15 bases in between. The CDR3 DNA reads as TGCAGTGCTAGAAGGGAGTCGCCGGGCGGCTACACCTTC. Translating gives CSARRESPGGYTF.

This clonotype was seen only a few times. The J gene is TRBJ2-3, the V gene TRBV5-4; 8 bases map to TRBD2. The trim removed 1 base at V and 6 bases at J, leaving 4 bases unmatched. This CDR3 region has 14 residues. In germline, CDR1 is SGHNT, CDR2 YYREEE (reference sequence). The CDR3 loop is CASSLRGGLDTQYF. The CDR3, as DNA: TGTGCCAGCAGCTTGCGGGGGGGGTTGGATACGCAGTATTTT.

This clonotype showed up just a few times. The chain is built from TRBV6-1 and TRBJ1-3; no clear D gene. V was trimmed by 5 bases and J by 0 bases, leaving 17 bases between them. The CDR3 covers 17 residues. Germline loops: CDR1 MNHNS, CDR2 SASEGT. DNA of the CDR3: TGTGCCAGCAGTAAACTTAGCAGAGCGAGCTCTGGAAACACCATATATTTT. Protein: CASSKLSRASSGNTIYF.

There are many counts of this clonotype. The genes are TRBV5-1 and TRBJ2-3, with a possible D match to TRBD1 (5 bases). V lost 3 bases and J lost 1, with 12 bases in between. Germline values: CDR1 SGHRS, CDR2 YFSETQ. The CDR3 totals 15 residues. The CDR3 DNA is TGCGCCAGCAGCTATGAGGACACCCGCACAGATACGCAGTATTTT. This translates into CASSYEDTRTDTQYF.

The sample holds many counts of this clonotype. The chain has TRBV20-1 and TRBJ1-1; 10 bases are a match to TRBD1. Germline CDR1 reads DFQATT; CDR2 reads SNEGSKA (reference sequence). V lost 3 bases to trimming and J lost 6 bases; unmatched junction nucleotides: 7. The CDR3 has 14 residues. CDR3 DNA: TGCAGTGCTAGCCGGGACAGGGGTAATGCTGAAGCTTTCTTT. Its protein is CSASRDRGNAEAFF.

The J gene is TRBJ2-3, the V gene TRBV6-1; 8 positions match TRBD1. The CDR3 is 16 residues long. The V gene's germline CDR1 is MNHNS and CDR2 SASEGT. V lost 7 bases, J lost 2 bases, and 11 bases stayed unmatched. For the CDR3, the DNA is TGTGCCAGCACGTACCCCGGGACAGGTTTCACAGATACGCAGTATTTT. Protein product: CASTYPGTGFTDTQYF.

Turning to this clonotype: This may stem from a read error, because a much larger clone lies one nucleotide away. V gene TRBV3-1 combines with J gene TRBJ2-7; 9 nucleotides line up with TRBD1. The germline V gene encodes CDR1 LGHDT and CDR2 YNNKEL (reference sequence). The CDR3 has 14 residues. The CDR3 region has the DNA TGTGCCAGCAGTCGGACAGGGGTCCCCTACGGGCAGTACTTC. It translates to CASSRTGVPYGQYF.

At least ten counts were recorded for this clonotype. The chain carries TRBV20-1 and TRBJ1-1, with D perhaps matching TRBD1 (6 bases). The length of the CDR3 is 13 residues. Trimming left V 3 bases short and J 6 bases short, with 14 bases between. Germline loops: CDR1 DFQATT, CDR2 SNEGSKA (reference sequence). The CDR3 loop is CSARNPGGPEAFF. The CDR3 DNA follows: TGCAGTGCTAGGAACCCGGGGGGGCCTGAAGCTTTCTTT.

This clonotype was seen a handful of times. This sequence joins TRBV12-3 or TRBV12-4 and TRBJ2-1, with 8 positions matching TRBD2. Trimming removed 6 bases from V and 7 bases from J; junction bases left unmatched: 26. CDR3 length: 20 residues. The CDR3 here is CASRLTRIVGIGGAMNEQFF. CDR3 DNA: TGTGCCAGCAGACTGACACGGATCGTCGGTATCGGGGGGGCCATGAATGAGCAGTTCTTC.

A few counts support this clonotype. V is TRBV4-1 and J is TRBJ2-2; 13 nucleotides align to TRBD2. V lost 4 bases and J lost 5; bases outside the gene matches: 16. The germline V gene encodes CDR1 MGHRA and CDR2 YSYEKL. This CDR3 has 20 amino acids. CDR3 sequence (DNA): TGCGCCAGCAGCCGTACACCGGGACTAGCGGGGACCCAGAGGACCGGGGAGCTGTTTTTT. Translated, it gives CASSRTPGLAGTQRTGELFF.

The table lists this clonotype with many counts. The chain uses TRBV11-3 and TRBJ1-6, with D uncertain. V was shortened by 2 bases and J by 7 bases, with 6 bases between the two germline ends. The CDR3 consists of 13 residues. Germline V gene lookup returns CDR1 SGHNT and CDR2 YENEEA. The CDR3 is CASSLKGNSPLHF. The DNA of the CDR3 is TGTGCCAGCAGCTTAAAAGGGAATTCACCCCTCCACTTT.